One and the same sample provided the 16 T cell receptor beta chains below, sequenced in a study of technical replicates of blood from a handful of donors. The repertoire was sequenced with immunoSEQ multiplex PCR; TCRdb's copy has only in-frame clones and lacks some. This table holds around 83,000 clones, 94% found once. The sequenced sample was T cells isolated from PBMCs. Receptors originate from a human donor in good health.

CDR3 in DNA: TGTGCCAGCTCAACTGGGGCAGACTACGAGCAGTACTTC. This encodes CASSTGADYEQYF. The chain recombines TRBV9 with TRBJ2-7, with a tentative D call TRBD1 (5 bases). With 7 bases removed from V and 3 bases from J, the gap between germline ends came to 14 bases. Germline loops: CDR1 SGDLS, CDR2 YYNGEE. CDR3 length: 13 amino acids.

This clone was observed a single time. The chain carries TRBV5-6 and TRBJ1-2, with 9 bases fitting TRBD1. V was pared by 4 bases and J by 2 bases, with 6 bases of the junction left unmatched. Germline V CDR1 and CDR2: SGHDT, YYEEEE. This CDR3 comprises 15 residues. CDR3 nucleotide sequence: TGTGCCAGCAGCCTACCCGGGACAGGGAACTATGGCTACACCTTC. Translation gives CASSLPGTGNYGYTF.

The rearrangement uses TRBV14 and TRBJ1-1; TRBD1 aligns across 7 bases. With 0 bases clipped from V and 8 bases from J, the junction kept 3 bases outside the gene matches. The CDR3 covers 13 residues. From germline, CDR1 is SGHDN and CDR2 FVKESK. The CDR3 loop is CASSQDADREAFF. In nucleotides, the CDR3 is TGTGCCAGCAGCCAAGATGCGGACAGGGAAGCTTTCTTT.

The rearrangement joins TRBV18 to TRBJ1-1; D not certain. V was shortened by 4 bases and J by 6 bases, with 21 bases between the two germline ends. Germline CDR1 reads KGHSH; CDR2 reads LQKENI. The CDR3 is made up of 16 amino acids. The CDR3 is CASSLGLLTPGAEAFF. The CDR3 bases are TGTGCCAGCTCACTCGGACTGTTAACCCCCGGCGCTGAAGCTTTCTTT. The variable domain in full, completed from reference TRBV18 and TRBJ1-1, reads NAGVMQNPRHLVRRRGQEARLRCSPMKGHSHVYWYRQLPEEGLKFMVYLQKENIIDESGMPKERFSAEFPKEGPSILRIQQVVRGDSAAYFCASSLGLLTPGAEAFFGQGTRLTVV.

In DNA form, the CDR3 reads TGTGCCAGCAGTGTAGAAACAGATACGCAGTATTTT. Its translation: CASSVETDTQYF. The chain couples TRBV6-1 to TRBJ2-3; D uncertain. The ends were cut back, 4 bases at V and 3 bases at J, with 5 bases in the middle. Germline V gene lookup returns CDR1 MNHNS and CDR2 SASEGT. This CDR3 spans 12 amino acids.

The V and J genes are TRBV19 and TRBJ2-5, with 9 bases matching TRBD1. From germline, CDR1 is LNHDA and CDR2 SQIVND (reference sequence). The CDR3 contains 15 residues. V trimming: 5 bases; J trimming: 5 bases; junction bases outside the gene matches: 9. CDR3 in amino acids: CASSHVGQGLETQYF. The CDR3 coding sequence is TGTGCCAGTAGTCATGTCGGACAGGGGCTGGAGACCCAGTACTTC.

The chain is built from TRBV25-1 and TRBJ1-2; no reliable D call. The V and J ends lost 1 base and 4 bases respectively, with 7 bases between them. CDR3 size: 13 residues. Germline lookup yields CDR1 MGHDK and CDR2 SYGVNS. The CDR3 is CASSELGSYGYTF. The CDR3 DNA reads as TGTGCCAGCAGTGAATTGGGGAGCTATGGCTACACCTTC.

The chain is built from TRBV11-3 and TRBJ2-2; possibly TRBD2 for D (6 bases). V shed 8 bases and J shed 0 bases, with 22 bases lying between them. CDR1 is SGHNT, CDR2 YENEEA, per germline. The CDR3 contains 18 residues. In nucleotides, the CDR3 is TGTGCCAGCGGCGAGGGAGGTTTCCTTTCCGCGAACACCGGGGAGCTGTTTTTT. This encodes CASGEGGFLSANTGELFF.

This rearrangement joins TRBV25-1 to TRBJ2-1; TRBD2 might be the D (6 bases). The V and J ends lost 5 bases and 5 bases respectively, with 16 bases between them. The CDR3 consists of 15 residues. The germline V gene has CDR1 MGHDK and CDR2 SYGVNS. In DNA, the CDR3 is TGTGCCAGCAGTCAGGCCCGTGGAGGGGACAATGAGCAGTTCTTC. Encoded protein: CASSQARGGDNEQFF. The complete variable domain, with remaining parts taken from reference TRBV25-1 and TRBJ2-1, reads EADIYQTPRYLVIGTGKKITLECSQTMGHDKMYWYQQDPGMELHLIHYSYGVNSTEKGDLSSESTVSRIRTEHFPLTLESARPSHTSQYLCASSQARGGDNEQFFGPGTRLTVL.

This chain joins TRBV6-1 and TRBJ1-4; unclear D gene. V lost 7 bases to trimming and J lost 6 bases, with 9 bases between them. CDR1 and CDR2 (germline): MNHNS, SASEGT. The CDR3 is made up of 12 amino acids. The CDR3 DNA sequence: TGTGCCAGCACCTACCGGGATGAAAAACTGTTTTTT. This translates into CASTYRDEKLFF.

This chain links TRBV14 with TRBJ1-5; D unresolved. This CDR3 is 11 amino acids long. Germline CDR1 SGHDN, CDR2 FVKESK. Trimming pared 9 bases from V and 9 bases from J, leaving 12 bases between. The CDR3 coding sequence is TGTGCCAGGAAACTAATTTGGCCCCAGCATTTT. Encoded protein: CARKLIWPQHF.

V gene TRBV18 combines with J gene TRBJ2-2; the match to TRBD2 covers 8 bases. V lost 4 bases and J lost 2; bases outside the gene matches: 0. Looked up from germline, CDR1 is KGHSH and CDR2 is LQKENI. This CDR3 has 14 residues. The CDR3, as DNA: TGTGCCAGCTCACTAGCGGGAAACACCGGGGAGCTGTTTTTT. Translation gives CASSLAGNTGELFF. Together with reference TRBV18 and TRBJ2-2, the CDR3 gives the full variable domain: NAGVMQNPRHLVRRRGQEARLRCSPMKGHSHVYWYRQLPEEGLKFMVYLQKENIIDESGMPKERFSAEFPKEGPSILRIQQVVRGDSAAYFCASSLAGNTGELFFGEGSRLTVL.

The V gene is TRBV18, the J gene TRBJ2-5, with D maybe TRBD2 (5 bases). The germline V gene has CDR1 KGHSH and CDR2 LQKENI. Trimming removed 2 bases from V and 4 bases from J, with 14 bases in between. The CDR3 contains 15 residues. CDR3 DNA sequence: TGTGCCAGCTCACCATCAGTTCGCGGAGGAGAGACCCAGTACTTC. This translates into CASSPSVRGGETQYF.

This chain uses TRBV15 with TRBJ2-1, with TRBD1 matching over 9 bases. Germline lookup yields CDR1 LNHNV and CDR2 YYDKDF (reference sequence). CDR3 length: 15 residues. With 1 base clipped from V and 9 bases from J, the junction kept 7 bases outside the gene matches. DNA for the CDR3: TGTGCCACCAGCAGAGGTTTCGAGGACAGGGGTGAGCAGTTCTTC. Protein product: CATSRGFEDRGEQFF.

The chain has TRBV6-5 and TRBJ2-3; 12 positions match TRBD2. J lost 5 bases, V lost 6 bases, and 6 bases had no gene match. Looked up from germline, CDR1 is MNHEY and CDR2 is SVGAGI. The CDR3 totals 15 residues. The DNA of the CDR3 is TGTGCCAGCAGGCGCCTAGCGGGGGGGGGAGATACGCAGTATTTT. Its protein product is CASRRLAGGGDTQYF.

This sequence joins TRBV5-1 and TRBJ2-3; 10 bases line up with TRBD2. This CDR3 is built from 15 residues. The trim removed 2 bases at V and 4 bases at J, leaving 4 bases unmatched. The germline gives CDR1 SGHRS, CDR2 YFSETQ. The chain's CDR3 is CASSLGTSVSDTQYF. CDR3 nucleotide sequence: TGCGCCAGCAGCTTAGGGACTAGCGTTTCAGATACGCAGTATTTT.